The next 24 T cell receptor beta chains were all read from a single sample in a study of graft-versus-host responses after intestinal transplantation. For these TCRs, the target antigens are not known. The table came from immunoSEQ multiplex PCR; TCRdb's copy has only in-frame clones and leaves some out. The table shows fewer than 120,000 clones, with about 94% occurring only once. The sequencing here drew on unstimulated CD8+ T cells sorted from spleen or lymph node cells, taken before intestinal transplant. The receptors were sampled from a human donor who received an intestinal transplant.

The rearrangement joins TRBV10-2 to TRBJ2-7; no definite D call. The V and J ends lost 4 bases and 2 bases respectively, with 12 bases between them. This CDR3 region has 14 residues. The germline gives CDR1 WSHSY, CDR2 SAAADI. Here the CDR3 reads CASSAQVLTYEQYF. CDR3 in DNA: TGCGCCAGCAGTGCGCAGGTACTCACCTACGAGCAGTACTTC.

The CDR3 coding sequence is TGTGCCAGCAGCCATGGCACAGATACGCAGTATTTT. Protein: CASSHGTDTQYF. This rearrangement joins TRBV7-3 to TRBJ2-3; D remains unclear. CDR3 length: 12 residues. V lost 5 bases to trimming and J lost 1 base, with 4 bases between them. Germline-derived CDR1 and CDR2 are SGHTA and FQGTGA.

The genes are TRBV2 and TRBJ2-2; D might be TRBD2 (5 bases). V was shortened by 6 bases and J by 6 bases, with 17 bases between the two germline ends. The CDR3 is 15 amino acids. Germline V lookup: CDR1 SNHLY, CDR2 FYNNEI. The DNA for the CDR3 is TGTGCCAGCAGAGTTAGCGCAGGACTGGCCGGGGAGCTGTTTTTT. Amino acid sequence: CASRVSAGLAGELFF.

The table lists this clone with a count of one. Within the sample, other DNA sequences also encode this same CDR3. The chain employs TRBV27 and TRBJ2-5; 9 nucleotides match TRBD2. CDR1 and CDR2 (germline): MNHEY, SMNVEV (reference sequence). J lost 4 bases, V lost 3 bases, and 6 bases had no gene match. The CDR3 loop spans 15 amino acids. The CDR3 is CASSLGGRGGETQYF. The CDR3 region has the DNA TGTGCCAGCAGTTTGGGGGGGCGGGGGGGAGAGACCCAGTACTTC.

The chain has TRBV7-3 and TRBJ2-7; 11 bases agree with TRBD2. Germline trimming cut 4 bases from V and 1 base from J; bases unmatched to any gene: 6. The length of the CDR3 is 16 residues. Germline CDR1 reads SGHTA; CDR2 reads FQGTGA. The CDR3: CASSSAGLAVSYEQYF. For the CDR3, the DNA is TGTGCCAGCAGCTCTGCGGGACTAGCGGTTTCCTACGAGCAGTACTTC.

The V gene is TRBV9, the J gene TRBJ1-2, with D possibly being TRBD1 (6 bases). The germline CDR1 and CDR2 sequences are SGDLS and YYNGEE. Trimming pared 3 bases from V and 8 bases from J, leaving 20 bases between. The CDR3 consists of 15 residues. The CDR3, as DNA: TGTGCCAGCAGCGCGGGTTTGAGGGGGGGAGAGGGCTACACCTTC. Translating it yields CASSAGLRGGEGYTF.

This chain links TRBV7-8 with TRBJ2-3; D is undetermined. V gave up 1 base and J gave up 5 bases, with 7 bases separating them. This CDR3 comprises 13 residues. Germline V gene data show CDR1 as SGHVS and CDR2 as FQNEAQ. Here the CDR3 reads CASSLDLVDTQYF. CDR3 bases: TGTGCCAGCAGCTTAGACCTCGTAGATACGCAGTATTTT.

This rearrangement joins TRBV5-1 to TRBJ1-1; possibly TRBD1 for D (5 bases). Germline values: CDR1 SGHRS, CDR2 YFSETQ. The germline V and J ends were trimmed by 3 bases and 5 bases, with 23 bases remaining between them. The CDR3 covers 17 residues. The CDR3 nucleotides are TGCGCCAGCAGCTCCGGATTTGGGGGGACTCGGGGGACTGAAGCTTTCTTT. As protein: CASSSGFGGTRGTEAFF. Variable domain in full (rest from reference TRBV5-1 and TRBJ1-1): KAGVTQTPRYLIKTRGQQVTLSCSPISGHRSVSWYQQTPGQGLQFLFEYFSETQRNKGNFPGRFSGRQFSNSRSEMNVSTLELGDSALYLCASSSGFGGTRGTEAFFGQGTRLTVV.

This sequence joins TRBV28 and TRBJ2-4, with D perhaps TRBD1 or TRBD2 (6 bases each). CDR3 length equals 18 residues. V was clipped by 3 bases and J by 0 bases, with 18 bases between them. CDR1 and CDR2 from the germline V gene are MDHEN and SYDVKM. CDR3 DNA sequence: TGTGCCAGCAGTTTGCCGACTAGAAGGGGGTTAGCCAAAAACATTCAGTACTTC. It codes for CASSLPTRRGLAKNIQYF.

The chain recombines TRBV19 with TRBJ1-5; no clear D. The CDR3 runs to 15 residues. V was trimmed by 3 bases and J by 2 bases, leaving 11 bases between them. The V gene's germline CDR1 is LNHDA and CDR2 SQIVND (reference sequence). The CDR3 DNA follows: TGTGCCAGTAGTATCGCCGGGCGCGGCAATCAGCCCCAGCATTTT. Protein: CASSIAGRGNQPQHF.

This clone was observed a few times. The chain uses TRBV6-1 and TRBJ2-5; tentative D call: TRBD2 (5 bases). The CDR3 sequence is 14 residues long. CDR1 and CDR2 (germline): MNHNS, SASEGT. Trimming removed 0 bases at V and 2 bases at J, with 7 bases between. CDR3 protein: CASSEARLQETQYF. CDR3 bases: TGTGCCAGCAGTGAAGCCCGACTACAAGAGACCCAGTACTTC.

This chain uses TRBV11-2 with TRBJ2-7, with D tentatively TRBD2 (6 bases). Germline assignment: CDR1 SGHAT and CDR2 FQNNGV. The CDR3 has 15 amino acids. V gave up 4 bases and J gave up 0 bases, with 13 bases separating them. DNA for the CDR3: TGTGCCAGCAGCTCCTGGGCTAGCGTCTCCTACGAGCAGTACTTC. Protein: CASSSWASVSYEQYF.

The chain links TRBV12-5 to TRBJ2-7; 7 bases map to TRBD1. The V gene's germline CDR1 is LGHNT and CDR2 FRNRAP. V lost 5 bases, J lost 5 bases, and 6 bases stayed unmatched. The CDR3 is made up of 13 amino acids. CDR3: CASGQTGVHEQYF. The DNA for the CDR3 is TGTGCTAGTGGTCAAACAGGGGTCCACGAGCAGTACTTC.

This clone is a singleton in its sample. V gene TRBV28 combines with J gene TRBJ2-7; 9 bases agree with TRBD1. The CDR3 runs to 14 residues. Germline V gene sequence: CDR1 MDHEN, CDR2 SYDVKM. The ends lost 5 bases at V and 5 bases at J; junction bases unmatched: 7. Here the CDR3 DNA reads TGTGCCAGCAGTCTAACAGGGGGCCCGGACGAGCAGTACTTC. Its translation: CASSLTGGPDEQYF. Supplemented by reference TRBV28 and TRBJ2-7, the full variable domain reads DVKVTQSSRYLVKRTGEKVFLECVQDMDHENMFWYRQDPGLGLRLIYFSYDVKMKEKGDIPEGYSVSREKKERFSLILESASTNQTSMYLCASSLTGGPDEQYFGPGTRLTVT.

The chain joins TRBV5-6 to TRBJ2-7; D uncertain. Per germline, CDR1 SGHDT and CDR2 YYEEEE. The ends were cut back, 4 bases at V and 2 bases at J, with 13 bases in the middle. This CDR3 spans 14 amino acids. The CDR3 is CASSIVDKTYEQYF. The CDR3 DNA reads as TGTGCCAGCAGCATCGTGGATAAGACCTACGAGCAGTACTTC.

The chain carries TRBV2 and TRBJ2-3; possible D gene TRBD2, 5 bases. The germline V gene has CDR1 SNHLY and CDR2 FYNNEI. V was clipped by 9 bases and J by 6 bases, with 19 bases between them. The CDR3 has 14 residues. The CDR3 region is CASKREGFGDTQYF. The CDR3 region has the DNA TGTGCCAGTAAACGGGAAGGCTTTGGGGATACGCAGTATTTT.

This clone was found once. Germline and junction disagree at one end, which may indicate a read error. The chain has TRBV7-9 and TRBJ2-3, with TRBD2 identical over 8 bases. Germline-derived CDR1 and CDR2 are SEHNR and FQNEAQ (reference sequence). The CDR3 extends over 14 amino acids. CDR3 nucleotides: TGTGCCAGCAGCTTTAGCGGGAAGGCAGATACGCGGTATTTT. As protein: CASSFSGKADTRYF.

This chain uses TRBV7-9 with TRBJ2-3, with D possibly matching TRBD2 (6 bases). The germline CDR1 and CDR2 sequences are SEHNR and FQNEAQ (reference sequence). With 3 bases removed from V and 3 bases from J, the gap between germline ends came to 10 bases. The CDR3 covers 14 residues. CDR3 in amino acids: CASSLGGRTDTQYF. The CDR3 DNA reads as TGTGCCAGCAGCTTGGGGGGACGGACAGATACGCAGTATTTT.

The chain is built from TRBV6-6 and TRBJ1-2, with a tentative D call TRBD1 (5 bases). The germline V gene has CDR1 MNHNY and CDR2 SVGAGI (reference sequence). Between the trimmed V and J ends, which lost 6 bases and 3 bases, there was a span of 14 bases. The CDR3 runs to 14 residues. CDR3 nucleotides: TGTGCCAGCAGCCCCGGGACGGTTGACTATGGCTACACCTTC. This gives the protein CASSPGTVDYGYTF.

V usage is TRBV9 and J usage is TRBJ2-4, with a tentative D call TRBD2 (6 bases). Germline lookup yields CDR1 SGDLS and CDR2 YYNGEE. The CDR3 is 16 amino acids. V lost 3 bases and J lost 0, with 13 bases in between. CDR3 region: CASSAGGRIAKNIQYF. The CDR3 region has the DNA TGTGCCAGCAGCGCCGGGGGTAGGATAGCCAAAAACATTCAGTACTTC.

The V and J genes are TRBV5-4 and TRBJ2-3; D is unresolved. Trimming cost V 0 bases and J 2 bases, with 10 bases left between them. This CDR3 contains 15 residues. The germline V gene has CDR1 SGHNT and CDR2 YYREEE (reference sequence). CDR3 nucleotide sequence: TGTGCCAGCAGCTTGGCAGGCAGGATCACAGATACGCAGTATTTT. Its translation: CASSLAGRITDTQYF.

V is TRBV6-5 and J is TRBJ2-3; maybe TRBD2 (6 bases). V lost 7 bases, J lost 1 base, and 12 bases lay in between. In germline, CDR1 is MNHEY, CDR2 SVGAGI. The CDR3 length is 14 residues. In nucleotides, the CDR3 is TGTGCCAGCACCCCTAGCGACGGCACAGATACGCAGTATTTT. Translated: CASTPSDGTDTQYF.

This chain uses TRBV7-5 with TRBJ1-4; no DNA check was done on the table's D call, TRBD1. TRBV7-5 is a pseudogene locus. This CDR3 has 17 residues. CDR3: CARSLVPTGGKSEKLFF. The CDR3 region has the DNA TGTGCCAGAAGCTTAGTCCCGACAGGGGGAAAAAGTGAAAAACTGTTTTTT.

The chain combines TRBV13 with TRBJ2-7, with D possibly being TRBD2 (5 bases). The CDR3 totals 14 residues. The germline V and J ends were trimmed by 5 bases and 5 bases, with 16 bases remaining between them. Germline V gives CDR1 PRHDT, CDR2 FYEKMQ (reference sequence). As DNA, the CDR3 is TGTGCCAGCAGCCTGCGCCTTAGCGAGAACGAGCAGTACTTC. This translates into CASSLRLSENEQYF.